This T cell receptor beta chain was sequenced for a study of T cell responses to AZD1222 COVID-19 vaccine (TCRdb year 2021). General notes on the study: A total of 233 trial participants underwent TCR sequencing, of whom about 210 had received two doses of AZD1222 and around 26 had received two doses of the MenACWY control vaccine. Trial participants were enrolled into age subgroups of 18-55, 56-69 and 70-plus years, which contained around 150, 28 and 57 TCR-sequenced participants, respectively.

The study at large found these results: CD4 TCRs associated with the vaccine covered the entire spike protein, and the dominant responses were in regions 160-218 and 743-854. No day 14 peak-response samples were available, so repertoires were characterized only after the peak T cell response. Conclusions about previously exposed vaccinees are limited, since just 5 or 6 AZD1222 recipients were seropositive for SARS-CoV-2 at baseline. In the small 56-69-year group, the increase in depth fell short of significance, most likely because of low power. A significant rise in spike-specific TCR breadth and depth was observed after two AZD1222 doses relative to day 0 and relative to MenACWY recipients. Participants were mostly white British and included more females than males, and it was suggested by the authors that clonal diversity may have been underestimated. Reportedly, close to half of the unique spike-specific TCRs recognized epitopes lying outside the regions that are mutated in the B.1.351 and B.1.1.7 variants.

The time point label, as the study defines it: about 28 days (+/-7) after the second vaccine dose. Because spike-specific TCR depth and breadth did not differ between the two schedules, AZD1222 recipients who got a second dose at roughly 4 weeks were pooled with those who got a second dose at roughly 12 weeks. Samples from vaccinated people were obtained from the UK trials COV001 and COV002, which included a single-blind randomized controlled phase 2/3 trial of AZD1222 (ChAdOx1 nCoV-19) in healthy adults. For TCRbeta chain sequencing, PBMC samples from trial participants were taken at day 0 and at day 28 after the second dose. This clone has just one count. Its antigen has not been determined. Per-base qualities were not stored, and no clone one base away is much larger. V was cut back by 3 bases and J by 1 base, leaving a gap of 7 bases between them. Reading from cysteine to phenylalanine, the CDR3 counts 13 amino acids. The DNA shown is the 39-base CDR3, in frame from base 1. Sequences DFQATT (CDR1) and SNEGSKA (CDR2) are obtained from the germline V gene (reference sequence).

The CDR3 regions of human TCRbeta chains were subjected to immunosequencing. In the authors' own workflow: Repertoire TCRs were matched against a reference library of SARS-CoV-2-specific TCRs generated with the MIRA antigen-specificity platform. Breadth meant the fraction of unique TCRs that were SARS-CoV-2-associated, whereas depth meant the fraction of total T cells that were SARS-CoV-2-associated. Using the MIRA data, each spike-specific TCR was mapped to the spike region that the TCR reacts to and placed in a CD4 or CD8 class. Log10-transformed breadth and depth values were compared by one-way ANOVA with Sidak's multiple comparisons tests. Here the immuneACCESS table is served through TCRdb, limited to in-frame sequences with V and J called. Missing clones are a known gap in these copies; in checked studies unresolved V genes cover under half, and the rest lacks a known reason. V and J calls and clone size come straight from that table; D and trimming were deduced from the DNA. This sample has about 140,000 clones in its table, and more than 70% of those were observed once. In total, the top ten clones hold around 5.1% of the sample.

Sequencing was performed on peripheral blood, taken 28 days after the second AZD1222 dose. The sequence was obtained from an adult who received the AZD1222 COVID-19 vaccine. The chain is assembled from TRBV20-1 and TRBJ1-5; a weak D assignment points to TRBD1 (5 bases agree). The DNA sequence is as follows: TGCAGTGCTAGTTCAGGGAGCAATCAGCCCCAGCATTTT. This gives the protein CSASSGSNQPQHF.